The rows below give T cell receptor beta chains drawn from one sample of a study of T-cell reconstitution after alpha-beta-depleted transplantation in children. TCRdb itself ran the PCR reads through MiXCR, one entry per CDR3 protein. The sample has around 240,000 distinct CDR3 sequences, over 9.5% seen once; the top ten hold 5% to 5.5%. The source was PBMCs from the stem cell graft donor, collected from the stem cell graft. Receptor source: a human donor who donated a stem cell graft to a child with SCID. Each CDR3 is given with its conserved first and last residue. D genes are given only for firm matches. Size is omitted from some rows. Given values are once, few, many or a class for expanded clones.

cdr3_aa: CASSLGQLYGYGYTF; cdr3_nt: TGTGCCAGTAGTCTGGGACAGCTTTATGGCTATGGCTACACCTTC; d_call: TRBD1; clone_size: many; j_call: TRBJ1-2; v_call: TRBV19
cdr3_aa: CASRRAEKLFF; cdr3_nt: TGTGCCAGCAGGCGGGCTGAAAAACTGTTTTTT; d_call: -; clone_size: many; j_call: TRBJ1-4; v_call: TRBV12-3/TRBV12-4
cdr3_aa: CASSSWNQPQHF; cdr3_nt: TGTGCCAGCAGTTCATGGAATCAGCCCCAGCATTTT; d_call: -; clone_size: many; j_call: TRBJ1-5; v_call: TRBV6-6
cdr3_aa: CSARDLTATGLNTEAFF; cdr3_nt: TGCAGTGCTAGAGATTTGACAGCCACTGGGTTGAACACTGAAGCTTTCTTT; d_call: -; clone_size: many; j_call: TRBJ1-1; v_call: TRBV20-1
cdr3_aa: CSGDRPGYGYTF; cdr3_nt: TGCAGTGGGGACAGGCCCGGCTATGGCTACACCTTC; d_call: TRBD1; clone_size: many; j_call: TRBJ1-2; v_call: TRBV20-1
cdr3_aa: CSASPLTGNQPQHF; cdr3_nt: TGCAGTGCTAGCCCCCTGACGGGCAATCAGCCCCAGCATTTT; d_call: -; clone_size: many; j_call: TRBJ1-5; v_call: TRBV20-1
cdr3_aa: CSARRQGRFYEQYF; cdr3_nt: TGCAGTGCAAGACGACAGGGGAGGTTCTACGAGCAGTACTTC; d_call: TRBD1; clone_size: many; j_call: TRBJ2-7; v_call: TRBV20-1
cdr3_aa: CASSRDGLNQPQHF; cdr3_nt: TGTGCCAGCTCACGGGACGGACTGAATCAGCCCCAGCATTTT; d_call: -; clone_size: -; j_call: TRBJ1-5; v_call: TRBV18
cdr3_aa: CSASIAGVNSGNQPQHF; cdr3_nt: TGCAGTGCCTCAATAGCAGGAGTTAATTCTGGCAATCAGCCCCAGCATTTT; d_call: -; clone_size: -; j_call: TRBJ1-5; v_call: TRBV20-1
cdr3_aa: CASRGLGTEAFF; cdr3_nt: TGCGCCAGTCGGGGGCTGGGCACTGAAGCTTTCTTT; d_call: -; clone_size: many; j_call: TRBJ1-1; v_call: TRBV5-1
cdr3_aa: CAIRGTGRNYGYTF; cdr3_nt: TGTGCCATCAGGGGGACAGGCCGTAACTATGGCTACACCTTC; d_call: TRBD1; clone_size: few; j_call: TRBJ1-2; v_call: TRBV10-3
cdr3_aa: CASSFAESHRYGYTF; cdr3_nt: TGTGCCAGCAGCTTCGCGGAAAGCCACCGCTATGGCTACACCTTC; d_call: -; clone_size: many; j_call: TRBJ1-2; v_call: TRBV5-6
cdr3_aa: CASSIADRKGHEQYF; cdr3_nt: TGCGCCAGCAGCATTGCTGACAGAAAGGGCCACGAGCAGTACTTC; d_call: -; clone_size: many; j_call: TRBJ2-7; v_call: TRBV5-1
cdr3_aa: CASSLVNSGFTDTQYF; cdr3_nt: TGTGCCAGCAGCTTAGTAAATAGCGGATTCACAGATACGCAGTATTTT; d_call: -; clone_size: once; j_call: TRBJ2-3; v_call: TRBV7-2
cdr3_aa: CASSPRQPSNTEAFF; cdr3_nt: TGTGCCAGCAGCCCCCGACAGCCATCGAACACTGAAGCTTTCTTT; d_call: -; clone_size: few; j_call: TRBJ1-1; v_call: TRBV7-3
cdr3_aa: CASSFRAGGPNNEQFF; cdr3_nt: TGTGCCAGCAGTTTCAGGGCGGGGGGGCCGAACAATGAGCAGTTCTTC; d_call: TRBD2; clone_size: many; j_call: TRBJ2-1; v_call: TRBV27
cdr3_aa: CASSVGWRGDLTDTQYF; cdr3_nt: TGTGCCAGCAGCGTAGGGTGGCGGGGGGACCTCACAGATACGCAGTATTTT; d_call: TRBD2; clone_size: many; j_call: TRBJ2-3; v_call: TRBV9